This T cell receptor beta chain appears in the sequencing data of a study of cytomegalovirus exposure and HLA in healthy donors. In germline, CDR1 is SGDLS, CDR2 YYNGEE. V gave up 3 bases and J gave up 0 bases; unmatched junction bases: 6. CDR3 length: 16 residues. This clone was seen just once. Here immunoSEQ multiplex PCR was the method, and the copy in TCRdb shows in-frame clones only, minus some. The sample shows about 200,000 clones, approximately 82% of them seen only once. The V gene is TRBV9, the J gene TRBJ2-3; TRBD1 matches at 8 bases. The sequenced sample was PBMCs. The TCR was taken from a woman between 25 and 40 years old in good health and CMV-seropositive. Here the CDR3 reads CASSGGQGFSTDTQYF. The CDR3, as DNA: TGTGCCAGCAGCGGTGGACAGGGCTTTAGCACAGATACGCAGTATTTT.